This is a list of T cell receptor beta chains from one sample in a study of OX40 agonist ivuxolimab in advanced cancers. Assay used: immunoSEQ multiplex PCR; TCRdb lists only in-frame clones, some missing. The table records around 67,000 clones, about 85% of them present only once. Source: CD4+ or CD8+ T cells sorted from blood, taken in a trial of the OX40 agonist ivuxolimab. The receptors stem from an adult with an advanced solid tumor such as melanoma, head and neck, liver or kidney cancer. The CDR3 runs from the conserved cysteine through the conserved F or W. A D gene is named only where the DNA matches it firmly. Where a row states a size, it is once, few, many or the class of an expanded clone; other rows omit it.

TRBV10-3,.,.,TRBJ1-1,CAISPEPGTPNTEAFF,TGTGCCATCAGCCCCGAACCCGGGACACCTAACACTGAAGCTTTCTTT
TRBV7-2,.,TRBD2,TRBJ2-5,CASSTPSGGETQYF,TGTGCCAGCAGCACTCCTAGCGGAGGAGAGACCCAGTACTTC
TRBV5-4,.,TRBD1,TRBJ2-4,CASSPPPTGTTNIQYF,TGTGCCAGCAGCCCCCCCCCGACAGGGACAACAAACATTCAGTACTTC
TRBV9,.,.,TRBJ1-2,CASSVAPGTGGLDTF,.
TRBV6-6,.,TRBD1,TRBJ2-5,CASSYFRTGVKETQYF,TGTGCCAGCAGTTACTTTCGGACAGGGGTGAAGGAGACCCAGTACTTC
TRBV14,.,.,TRBJ2-1,CASAGLGYGEQFF,TGTGCCAGCGCTGGGCTAGGGTACGGTGAGCAGTTCTTC
TRBV5-4,.,TRBD2,TRBJ2-6,CASSQLAGPPGANVLTF,TGTGCCAGCAGCCAACTAGCGGGACCGCCTGGGGCCAACGTCCTGACTTTC
TRBV18,.,.,TRBJ1-4,CASSPQGFEKLFF,TGTGCCAGCTCACCCCAGGGTTTTGAAAAACTGTTTTTT
TRBV27,.,TRBD1,TRBJ2-7,CASSRQGAVYEQYF,TGTGCCAGCAGTAGACAGGGGGCCGTATACGAGCAGTACTTC
TRBV15,.,TRBD1,TRBJ1-2,CATSTRTGPYGYTF,TGTGCCACCAGCACCCGGACAGGACCCTATGGCTACACCTTC
TRBV5-1,.,.,TRBJ2-3,CASSLAPGFGGDTQYF,TGCGCCAGCAGCTTGGCCCCGGGTTTCGGGGGAGATACGCAGTATTTT
TRBV28,.,.,TRBJ1-2,CASSSEGGRYGYTF,TGTGCCAGCAGTTCCGAGGGGGGGAGGTATGGCTACACCTTC
TRBV7-2,.,TRBD1,TRBJ1-6,CASSPTGANSPLHF,TGTGCCAGCAGCCCTACAGGGGCCAATTCACCCCTCCACTTT
TRBV27,.,TRBD1,TRBJ1-2,CASSFYGQGGRSYTF,TGTGCCAGCAGTTTCTACGGACAGGGTGGGCGAAGCTACACCTTC
TRBV19,.,.,TRBJ1-3,CASSRLPSGNTIYF,TGTGCCAGTAGTCGACTCCCAAGTGGAAACACCATATATTTT
TRBV7-9,.,.,TRBJ1-2,CASSLENYGYTF,TGTGCCAGCAGCTTAGAGAATTATGGCTACACCTTC
TRBV28,.,.,TRBJ1-2,CASSFRGGYTF,TGTGCCAGCAGTTTCCGTGGAGGCTACACCTTC
TRBV28,.,.,TRBJ2-7,CASSSPSPQVPYEQYF,TGTGCCAGCAGTTCCCCTTCTCCTCAGGTGCCCTACGAGCAGTACTTC
TRBV6-1,few,.,TRBJ1-4,CASSQDWRIGEKLFF,TGTGCCAGCAGCCAAGACTGGAGGATAGGGGAAAAACTGTTTTTT
TRBV15,.,TRBD1,TRBJ2-7,CATSSGQGPTREQYF,TGTGCCACCAGCAGTGGACAGGGCCCCACGAGGGAGCAGTACTTC
TRBV5-1,.,TRBD2,TRBJ2-3,CASSSGLAGHTDTQYF,TGCGCCAGCAGCTCGGGACTAGCGGGCCACACAGATACGCAGTATTTT
TRBV2,.,TRBD2,TRBJ2-5,CASRVGLAGLQTQYF,TGTGCCAGCAGGGTGGGACTAGCGGGGTTGCAGACCCAGTACTTC
TRBV7-9,once,.,TRBJ1-1,CASSRGDTGAITEAFF,TGTGCCAGCAGCCGGGGGGACACGGGGGCGATCACTGAAGCTTTCTTT
TRBV6-1,.,TRBD1,TRBJ1-1,CASSVDRVANTEAFF,TGTGCCAGCAGTGTGGACAGGGTGGCGAACACTGAAGCTTTCTTT
TRBV30,few,.,TRBJ1-1,CAWSRPVGPEAFF,TGTGCCTGGAGTCGCCCAGTGGGCCCTGAAGCTTTCTTT
TRBV11-2,.,.,TRBJ2-3,CASSPTRVVSTDTQYF,TGTGCCAGCAGCCCGACCCGAGTCGTGTCTACAGATACGCAGTATTTT
TRBV7-2,.,TRBD2,TRBJ2-3,CASSLAGLAGGLSTDTQYF,TGTGCCAGCAGCTTAGCGGGACTAGCGGGGGGCCTAAGCACAGATACGCAGTATTTT
TRBV5-8,.,.,TRBJ2-7,CASSLGQVSSYEQYF,TGTGCCAGCAGCTTGGGACAGGTGAGCTCCTACGAGCAGTACTTC
TRBV5-1,.,.,TRBJ2-7,CASSPDQGWYEQYF,TGCGCCAGCAGCCCGGATCAGGGATGGTACGAGCAGTACTTC
TRBV6-6,.,.,TRBJ2-1,CASSYSKQGSNEQFF,TGTGCCAGCAGTTACTCTAAGCAGGGCAGCAATGAGCAGTTCTTC
TRBV7-2,once,.,TRBJ2-5,CASSNSGETQYF,TGTGCCAGCAGTAATAGCGGAGAGACCCAGTACTTC
TRBV6-6,.,TRBD1,TRBJ1-5,CASRKQGARQPQHF,TGTGCCAGCAGGAAACAGGGGGCTCGTCAGCCCCAGCATTTT
TRBV27,.,.,TRBJ1-2,CASKATLMVDSYTF,TGTGCCAGCAAAGCGACATTGATGGTAGATAGCTACACCTTC
TRBV14,.,.,TRBJ1-2,CASSQDLRGGYTF,TGTGCCAGCAGCCAAGATCTCAGGGGTGGCTACACCTTC
TRBV6-1,.,.,TRBJ2-5,CASRRGFKETQYF,TGTGCCAGCAGGAGAGGTTTTAAAGAGACCCAGTACTTC
TRBV28,.,.,TRBJ1-2,CASSRGGLSYGYTF,TGTGCCAGCAGCCGCGGGGGCCTGAGCTATGGCTACACCTTC
TRBV29-1,.,.,TRBJ1-2,CSVSRTGDYGYTF,TGCAGCGTTTCGCGGACCGGCGACTATGGCTACACCTTC
TRBV19,.,.,TRBJ2-3,CASSSQGLSTDTQYF,TGTGCCAGTAGCTCCCAGGGGTTGAGCACAGATACGCAGTATTTT
TRBV19,.,TRBD2,TRBJ2-2,CASSIRLAGGTGELFF,TGTGCCAGTAGTATAAGGCTCGCGGGGGGCACCGGGGAGCTGTTTTTT
TRBV5-1,.,.,TRBJ2-3,CASHRGGGDTQYF,TGCGCCAGCCACAGGGGCGGGGGAGATACGCAGTATTTT
TRBV6-5,.,.,TRBJ1-4,CASSRFDRNEKLFF,TGTGCCAGCAGCCGCTTTGACAGAAATGAAAAACTGTTTTTT
TRBV5-5,once,TRBD2,TRBJ2-7,CASSLNHGGGTSGEQYF,TGTGCCAGCAGCTTGAACCACGGCGGGGGGACTAGCGGGGAGCAGTACTTC